Listed below are T cell receptor beta chains from one sample, sequenced in a study of T cell repertoires in cytomegalovirus infection. These receptors have no identified antigens. A single record per CDR3 protein comes from TCRdb applying MiXCR to the reads. The sample lists around 200,000 distinct CDR3 sequences, 35% to 40% occurring once. Sequences were derived from CD8+ T cells from cultured PBMCs, sampled from culture after CMV antigen stimulation. Receptors were obtained from a human donor in good health (CMV status not recorded). Some clones in this sample may be carry-over from other donors' samples. Each CDR3 is given with its conserved first and last residue. D genes are given only for firm matches. Clone size, where shown, is once, few, many, or a class for clones that have expanded.

TRBV7-9	.	.	TRBJ2-5	CASSSPGVLFGRPEETQYF	TGTGCCAGCAGCTCCCCCGGGGTATTGTTCGGCCGACCGGAAGAGACCCAGTACTTC
TRBV7-2	few	.	TRBJ2-7	CASSSSVSYEQYF	TGTGCCAGCAGCTCCAGCGTTTCCTACGAGCAGTACTTC
TRBV7-9	.	.	TRBJ2-2	CASSKMDGLAGELFF	TGTGCCAGCAGCAAAATGGACGGCCTGGCCGGGGAGCTGTTTTTT
TRBV25-1	.	.	TRBJ2-7	CASSQGLSEQYF	TGTGCCAGCAGTCAAGGGTTGAGCGAGCAGTACTTC
TRBV7-3	.	.	TRBJ2-1	CASSLFPLSGLYNEQFF	TGTGCCAGCAGCTTATTCCCCCTTAGCGGCCTCTACAATGAGCAGTTCTTC
TRBV7-3	few	.	TRBJ1-1	CASSLTSANTEAFF	TGTGCCAGCAGCTTAACGTCGGCAAACACTGAAGCTTTCTTT
TRBV12-3/TRBV12-4	few	.	TRBJ1-5	CASSPDGNQPQHF	TGTGCCAGCAGCCCGGACGGCAATCAGCCCCAGCATTTT
TRBV7-6	.	.	TRBJ1-5	CASSARQAPHQPQHF	TGTGCCAGCAGCGCACGACAGGCTCCGCATCAGCCCCAGCATTTT
TRBV6-5	few	TRBD2	TRBJ2-1	CASSYAPSGINEQFF	TGTGCCAGCAGTTATGCACCTAGCGGGATCAATGAGCAGTTCTTC
TRBV6-1	.	TRBD1	TRBJ1-2	CASSPPGQGTSYSGYTF	TGTGCCAGCAGTCCACCGGGACAGGGTACGAGCTATAGCGGCTACACCTTC
TRBV19	few	.	TRBJ2-3	CASSKSSTDTQYF	TGTGCCAGTAGTAAGTCTAGCACAGATACGCAGTATTTT
TRBV12-3/TRBV12-4	.	TRBD2	TRBJ2-5	CASRLAGGQETQYF	TGTGCCAGCAGACTAGCGGGGGGCCAAGAGACCCAGTACTTC
TRBV10-3	.	TRBD2	TRBJ2-7	CAISEGAGGSYEQYF	TGTGCCATCAGTGAAGGAGCGGGGGGGTCCTACGAGCAGTACTTC
TRBV4-1	few	.	TRBJ2-3	CASSSGAGGFTDTQYF	TGCGCCAGCAGCTCTGGGGCCGGCGGATTCACAGATACGCAGTATTTT
TRBV29-1	.	.	TRBJ2-7	CSVERGTSTYEQYF	TGCAGCGTTGAGAGGGGGACTTCGACCTACGAGCAGTACTTC
TRBV27	.	.	TRBJ1-1	CASSLSGATEAFF	TGTGCCAGCAGTTTATCAGGGGCCACTGAAGCTTTCTTT
TRBV7-4	few	.	TRBJ2-7	CASSLAQGLDYEQYF	TGTGCCAGCAGCTTAGCGCAGGGACTGGACTACGAGCAGTACTTC
TRBV6-1	.	.	TRBJ2-1	CASTLRGGHSSYNEQFF	TGTGCCAGCACCCTCAGGGGGGGCCACAGCTCCTACAATGAGCAGTTCTTC
TRBV9	.	.	TRBJ2-2	CASSVPSSFGTGELFF	TGTGCCAGCAGCGTACCTTCGAGTTTCGGAACCGGGGAGCTGTTTTTT
TRBV7-6	.	.	TRBJ2-2	CASSDSGGNTGELFF	TGTGCCAGCAGCGACTCCGGGGGGAACACCGGGGAGCTGTTTTTT
TRBV11-2	many	.	TRBJ2-7	CASSLWLADSPYEQYF	TGTGCCAGCAGCTTATGGTTGGCGGACAGCCCCTACGAGCAGTACTTC
TRBV14	.	.	TRBJ2-3	CASSKDETDTQYF	TGTGCCAGCAGCAAGGATGAGACAGATACGCAGTATTTT